The rows below give T cell receptor beta chains drawn from one sample of a study of Ad26.COV2.S vaccination and SARS-CoV-2 variants. Profiled with immunoSEQ multiplex PCR; TCRdb holds only in-frame clones, not every one. The profile shows approximately 480,000 clones, 70% to 90% of them singletons. This material consisted of peripheral blood, taken in a trial of Ad26.COV2.S vaccine versus placebo. These receptors originate from a person aged 18-65 years who received the Ad26.COV2.S COVID-19 vaccine or a placebo. Both conserved end residues are trimmed from each CDR3.

j_call v_call cdr3_aa
TRBJ1-1 TRBV19 ASSRRMNTEAF
TRBJ1-5 TRBV27 ASSFSGQGLTQPQH
TRBJ2-7 TRBV11-3 ASSLEAGTGYEQY
TRBJ2-1 TRBV18 ASSPPLGSYNEQF
TRBJ2-2 TRBV4-1 ASSQVQGSGELF
TRBJ2-2 TRBV19 ASTPGGELF
TRBJ1-4 TRBV5-1 ASSSGGTNEKLF
TRBJ2-7 TRBV12-3/TRBV12-4 ASSFLGPEQY
TRBJ1-2 TRBV5-1 ASSLAAEVGYT
TRBJ2-1 TRBV19 ASSPTPRQPPSASGRAYNEQF
TRBJ2-6 TRBV10-3 AIREGQPVASGANVLT
TRBJ1-6 TRBV6-4 ASSSGASNSPLH
TRBJ1-5 TRBV19 ASGLSQPQH
TRBJ2-7 TRBV2 ASSEGVSGQGAPYEQY
TRBJ2-4 TRBV5-4 ASSGTSGNIQY
TRBJ1-3 TRBV5-1 ASSDRGEPGNTIY
TRBJ1-4 TRBV5-1 ASSAGTLPNEKLF
TRBJ1-6 TRBV6-5 ASSSPRAGNSPLH
TRBJ2-7 TRBV2 AGGLAVSYEQY
TRBJ1-2 TRBV5-6 ASSLQGGGYGYT
TRBJ1-3 TRBV4-3 ASSQASGTGVNTIY
TRBJ1-1 TRBV29-1 SVKTGVWTEAF
TRBJ2-3 TRBV10-1 ASSDYGCGDTQY
TRBJ2-1 TRBV4-3 ASSHRQGLYNEQF
TRBJ2-2 TRBV7-2 ASSLYFGTGRTGELF
TRBJ1-1 TRBV27 ASKERGRVTEAF
TRBJ2-1 TRBV5-1 ASTAGALDEQF
TRBJ2-1 TRBV29-1 SFGGGYNEQF
TRBJ2-1 TRBV5-4 ASSGGGRSNEQF
TRBJ2-3 TRBV19 ASRDRGTDTQY
TRBJ2-3 TRBV7-2 ASSFRGLDTQY
TRBJ2-1 TRBV9 ASSVEAYNEQF
TRBJ2-3 TRBV20-1 SARVTDTQY
TRBJ2-1 TRBV9 ASSGWAGGGNEQF
TRBJ1-1 TRBV25-1 ASRLSGMWTEAF
TRBJ2-1 TRBV4-3 ASSQEGTSAV
TRBJ1-1 TRBV9 ASSVSASNTEAF
TRBJ2-7 TRBV7-8 ASSLRGVAGISYEQY